A selection of T cell receptor beta chains follows, all from one sample in a study of cytomegalovirus exposure and HLA in healthy donors. Data came from immunoSEQ multiplex PCR; TCRdb stores just in-frame clones and leaves some out. Of over 150,000 clones listed, approximately 81% were seen once; the top ten hold approximately 1.4%. Sample: PBMCs. These TCRs come from a man between 18 and 29 years old in good health and CMV-seronegative. The CDR3 runs from the conserved cysteine through the conserved F or W. A D gene is named only where the DNA matches it firmly. Clone size is shown for a subset of rows, as once, few, many or a class of expanded clone.

CDR3nt: TGCGCCAGCAGCTTGGGGCCCATGGCCCAGCAGTTCTTC
CDR3aa: CASSLGPMAQQFF
j_gene: TRBJ2-1
d_gene: NA
v_gene: TRBV5-1
abundance: NA

CDR3nt: TGTGCCAGCAGCCCCCCTAGCGGGAGGTGGGACGAGCAGTACTTC
CDR3aa: CASSPPSGRWDEQYF
j_gene: TRBJ2-7
d_gene: TRBD2
v_gene: TRBV9
abundance: NA

CDR3nt: TGTGCCAGCAGCCGGCAAAGGACAGGCTATGGCTACACCTTC
CDR3aa: CASSRQRTGYGYTF
j_gene: TRBJ1-2
d_gene: TRBD1
v_gene: TRBV6-5
abundance: NA

CDR3nt: TGCGCCAGCAGCTTGGGAGGACTTCTCTACGAGCAGTACTTC
CDR3aa: CASSLGGLLYEQYF
j_gene: TRBJ2-7
d_gene: NA
v_gene: TRBV5-1
abundance: NA

CDR3nt: TGTGCCAGCACCGACAGGGGCACTAACTATGGCTACACCTTC
CDR3aa: CASTDRGTNYGYTF
j_gene: TRBJ1-2
d_gene: TRBD1
v_gene: TRBV6-5
abundance: few

CDR3nt: TGTGCCAGCAGTTTACCCGGGCCCGCGGGCTATAATTCACCCCTCCACTTT
CDR3aa: CASSLPGPAGYNSPLHF
j_gene: TRBJ1-6
d_gene: NA
v_gene: TRBV28
abundance: NA

CDR3nt: TGTGCCAGTAGTACCACTGGGAGCTCCTACAATGAGCAGTTCTTC
CDR3aa: CASSTTGSSYNEQFF
j_gene: TRBJ2-1
d_gene: NA
v_gene: TRBV19
abundance: NA

CDR3nt: TGTGCCAGCACGAAGGGGACTAGGGAGCCGGGGGAGCAGTACTTC
CDR3aa: CASTKGTREPGEQYF
j_gene: TRBJ2-7
d_gene: TRBD2
v_gene: TRBV7-6
abundance: NA

CDR3nt: TGTGCCAGCAGTTACTCCGGGAGAGACTATGGCTACACCTTC
CDR3aa: CASSYSGRDYGYTF
j_gene: TRBJ1-2
d_gene: NA
v_gene: TRBV6-5
abundance: NA

CDR3nt: TGTGCCAGCAGCGCAACCCTCGAGGCCCAGTACTTC
CDR3aa: CASSATLEAQYF
j_gene: TRBJ2-5
d_gene: NA
v_gene: TRBV7-9
abundance: NA

CDR3nt: TGTGCCAGTAGTAGCACAGGCGTTTTCTCCTACGAGCAGTACTTC
CDR3aa: CASSSTGVFSYEQYF
j_gene: TRBJ2-7
d_gene: NA
v_gene: TRBV19
abundance: few

CDR3nt: TGTGCCAGCAGCCCCGGGACAGGCTCCTACGAGCAGTACTTC
CDR3aa: CASSPGTGSYEQYF
j_gene: TRBJ2-7
d_gene: TRBD1
v_gene: TRBV7-9
abundance: NA

CDR3nt: TGTGCCAGTAGTATGATCGGGCGGGGGGCTTTACGGTCTGAAGCTTTCTTT
CDR3aa: CASSMIGRGALRSEAFF
j_gene: TRBJ1-1
d_gene: NA
v_gene: TRBV19
abundance: NA

CDR3nt: TGTGCCAGCAGTTTAAAGGGGGAAAGGTACGAGCAGTACTTC
CDR3aa: CASSLKGERYEQYF
j_gene: TRBJ2-7
d_gene: NA
v_gene: TRBV28
abundance: NA

CDR3nt: TGTGCCAGCCAAGACGGGAGAACTGTGTACGAGCAGTACTTC
CDR3aa: CASQDGRTVYEQYF
j_gene: TRBJ2-7
d_gene: NA
v_gene: TRBV27
abundance: NA

CDR3nt: TGTGCCAGCAGCTTACGGGACAGGGGGACCGGGGAGCTGTTTTTT
CDR3aa: CASSLRDRGTGELFF
j_gene: TRBJ2-2
d_gene: TRBD1
v_gene: TRBV13
abundance: NA

CDR3nt: TGCGCCAGCAGCCAAATCCCCGCGGGACAGGGTGTCCCGTACTTC
CDR3aa: CASSQIPAGQGVPYF
j_gene: TRBJ2-7
d_gene: TRBD1
v_gene: TRBV4-3
abundance: NA

CDR3nt: TGTGCCAGCAGTTCGTCTAGCGGTGGGGACGAGCAGTACTTC
CDR3aa: CASSSSSGGDEQYF
j_gene: TRBJ2-7
d_gene: TRBD2
v_gene: TRBV28
abundance: NA

CDR3nt: TGTGCCAGCAGTTTACCCGGACAGAGCGCTAACTTC
CDR3aa: CASSLPGQSANF
j_gene: TRBJ2-7
d_gene: NA
v_gene: TRBV28
abundance: NA

CDR3nt: TGTGCCAGCAGCCCCCGGGGAGGGGCCCTTTTCTGGGCCAACGTCCTGACTTTC
CDR3aa: CASSPRGGALFWANVLTF
j_gene: TRBJ2-6
d_gene: TRBD2
v_gene: TRBV28
abundance: NA

CDR3nt: TGTGCCAGTAGTATAGATGTAGCCGGGGAGCTGTTTTTT
CDR3aa: CASSIDVAGELFF
j_gene: TRBJ2-2
d_gene: NA
v_gene: TRBV19
abundance: NA

CDR3nt: TGTGCCAGCAGATCCGGGACTAGCTCCTACGAGCAGTACTTC
CDR3aa: CASRSGTSSYEQYF
j_gene: TRBJ2-7
d_gene: TRBD2
v_gene: TRBV7-9
abundance: NA

CDR3nt: TGCGCCAGCAGCTACACCCGGGACAGGTACCACGAGCAGTACTTC
CDR3aa: CASSYTRDRYHEQYF
j_gene: TRBJ2-7
d_gene: TRBD1
v_gene: TRBV4-3
abundance: NA

CDR3nt: TGCGCCAGCAGCCAAGGCGCAGGGTATGGAAACACCATATATTTT
CDR3aa: CASSQGAGYGNTIYF
j_gene: TRBJ1-3
d_gene: NA
v_gene: TRBV4-1
abundance: NA

CDR3nt: TGTGCCAGCAGCGCAGGGACTAGCGGGAGCCCCGAGCAGTACTTC
CDR3aa: CASSAGTSGSPEQYF
j_gene: TRBJ2-7
d_gene: TRBD2
v_gene: TRBV9
abundance: once

CDR3nt: TGTGCCAGCAGTCCCACGGACAGCCGAAACACCATATATTTT
CDR3aa: CASSPTDSRNTIYF
j_gene: TRBJ1-3
d_gene: NA
v_gene: TRBV27
abundance: NA

CDR3nt: TGTGCCAGCAGGGGGAGGACTCCCTACGGGGAGCTGTTTTTT
CDR3aa: CASRGRTPYGELFF
j_gene: TRBJ2-2
d_gene: NA
v_gene: TRBV2
abundance: NA

CDR3nt: TGTGCCAGCAGTTACGAGGGCGCGGGAGCTCCAGATACGCAGTATTTT
CDR3aa: CASSYEGAGAPDTQYF
j_gene: TRBJ2-3
d_gene: TRBD2
v_gene: TRBV6-5
abundance: NA

CDR3nt: TGCGCCAGCAGCTTGGCTTCGGACAGTTCCGTCCTGACTTTC
CDR3aa: CASSLASDSSVLTF
j_gene: TRBJ2-6
d_gene: NA
v_gene: TRBV5-1
abundance: NA

CDR3nt: TGTGCCAGTAGTATTCGGGACACGGGTCAGCCCCAGCATTTT
CDR3aa: CASSIRDTGQPQHF
j_gene: TRBJ1-5
d_gene: NA
v_gene: TRBV19
abundance: NA

CDR3nt: TGTGCCAGTAGTATAGCGGGGAGGGACCCACCTAACTATGGCTACACCTTC
CDR3aa: CASSIAGRDPPNYGYTF
j_gene: TRBJ1-2
d_gene: NA
v_gene: TRBV19
abundance: once

CDR3nt: TGTGCCAGCAGTTATATTCAACTAGCGGGAGAGGAGGAGACCCAGTACTTC
CDR3aa: CASSYIQLAGEEETQYF
j_gene: TRBJ2-5
d_gene: TRBD2
v_gene: TRBV28
abundance: NA

CDR3nt: TGTGCCAGCAGCTTTAGCGGGAGGAGCAGAAAGACCCAGTACTTC
CDR3aa: CASSFSGRSRKTQYF
j_gene: TRBJ2-5
d_gene: NA
v_gene: TRBV12-1
abundance: NA

CDR3nt: TGTGCCAGCAGCTCTCGGACAGGTCACAATGAGCAGTTCTTC
CDR3aa: CASSSRTGHNEQFF
j_gene: TRBJ2-1
d_gene: TRBD1
v_gene: TRBV11-3
abundance: NA

CDR3nt: TGTGCCAGCAGCCTCCGGGGGGCGGCTACCACTAACACAGATACGCAGTATTTT
CDR3aa: CASSLRGAATTNTDTQYF
j_gene: TRBJ2-3
d_gene: NA
v_gene: TRBV9
abundance: once

CDR3nt: TGTGCCAGCAGCAACGGAGCAGGGGACGAGCAGTACTTC
CDR3aa: CASSNGAGDEQYF
j_gene: TRBJ2-7
d_gene: NA
v_gene: TRBV11-3
abundance: NA

CDR3nt: TGTGCCAGCAGTCTCCGGGGACAGGGCCTATACAATGAGCAGTTCTTC
CDR3aa: CASSLRGQGLYNEQFF
j_gene: TRBJ2-1
d_gene: TRBD1
v_gene: TRBV28
abundance: NA

CDR3nt: TGTGCCAGCAGTTACTCCACAGGGGGGATCGAGCAGTACTTC
CDR3aa: CASSYSTGGIEQYF
j_gene: TRBJ2-7
d_gene: TRBD1
v_gene: TRBV6-6
abundance: NA

CDR3nt: TGTGCCAGTCTGAGCCAACCTCAATACCTCTATGGCTACACCTTC
CDR3aa: CASLSQPQYLYGYTF
j_gene: TRBJ1-2
d_gene: NA
v_gene: TRBV19
abundance: NA

CDR3nt: TGTGCCAGCAGCTTCTATTACGAGCAGTACTTC
CDR3aa: CASSFYYEQYF
j_gene: TRBJ2-7
d_gene: NA
v_gene: TRBV28
abundance: NA

CDR3nt: TGTGCCAGTAGTCCCAGTCGATATGGCTACACCTTC
CDR3aa: CASSPSRYGYTF
j_gene: TRBJ1-2
d_gene: NA
v_gene: TRBV19
abundance: NA

CDR3nt: TGTGCCAGCAGATTTCCGGGACTAGCGGGCCGAGGGCCCCAAGAGACCCAGTACTTC
CDR3aa: CASRFPGLAGRGPQETQYF
j_gene: TRBJ2-5
d_gene: TRBD2
v_gene: TRBV2
abundance: NA

CDR3nt: TGTGCCAGCAGTTCGACTAGCGGGAGGGTTCCCGGGGAGCTGTTTTTT
CDR3aa: CASSSTSGRVPGELFF
j_gene: TRBJ2-2
d_gene: TRBD2
v_gene: TRBV6-5
abundance: NA

CDR3nt: TGTGCCAGCAGTTCCCGGGGACAGGGGGCCCATGGCTACACCTTC
CDR3aa: CASSSRGQGAHGYTF
j_gene: TRBJ1-2
d_gene: TRBD1
v_gene: TRBV6-5
abundance: NA

CDR3nt: TGTGCCATCAGTGAGCGAGGGCCCCGTGAAGATACGCAGTATTTT
CDR3aa: CAISERGPREDTQYF
j_gene: TRBJ2-3
d_gene: NA
v_gene: TRBV10-3
abundance: NA

CDR3nt: TGTGCCAGTACCCCAAGGACTAGCGGGAGTGGGAATGAGCAGTTCTTC
CDR3aa: CASTPRTSGSGNEQFF
j_gene: TRBJ2-1
d_gene: TRBD2
v_gene: TRBV19
abundance: NA

CDR3nt: TGTGCCAGCAGTTACTCGGAACAGTTTTATGGCTACACCTTC
CDR3aa: CASSYSEQFYGYTF
j_gene: TRBJ1-2
d_gene: NA
v_gene: TRBV6-5
abundance: NA

CDR3nt: TGTGCCTGGAGTGTACTCGGAGAGACCCAGTACTTC
CDR3aa: CAWSVLGETQYF
j_gene: TRBJ2-5
d_gene: NA
v_gene: TRBV30
abundance: NA

CDR3nt: TGTGCCAGCAGCTATAACCCTGCGGTTCGCGAGCAGTACTTC
CDR3aa: CASSYNPAVREQYF
j_gene: TRBJ2-7
d_gene: NA
v_gene: TRBV7-8
abundance: NA

CDR3nt: TGCGCCAGCAGCTCCCAGGGGTACCAAGAGACCCAGTACTTC
CDR3aa: CASSSQGYQETQYF
j_gene: TRBJ2-5
d_gene: NA
v_gene: TRBV5-1
abundance: NA

CDR3nt: TGTGCCAGCAGTAAAGGGACTAGGACTGGCGAGCAGTACTTC
CDR3aa: CASSKGTRTGEQYF
j_gene: TRBJ2-7
d_gene: TRBD2
v_gene: TRBV6-6
abundance: once

CDR3nt: TGCAGCGTTGTGTTGCTGAGCTCCTACGAGCAGTACTTC
CDR3aa: CSVVLLSSYEQYF
j_gene: TRBJ2-7
d_gene: NA
v_gene: TRBV29-1
abundance: once